Detailed here is one T cell receptor (beta chain). No antigen is known for it. The sample originates from a study of cytomegalovirus exposure and HLA in healthy donors. Study details: It was reported in a later analysis that the same platform had been used for the 120 or so validation repertoires as for the 550 to 700 first-cohort repertoires.

The data were produced by immunoSEQ multiplex PCR, yet TCRdb's version contains in-frame clones alone and is incomplete. The repertoire has roughly 150,000 clones, around nine tenths of them found once; the top ten carry 7.5% to 9%. Study results and caveats: Testing in vitro showed a few CMV-associated chains specific for CMV antigens. As was reported, the classifier diagnosed cytomegalovirus status with high specificity and sensitivity.

V was clipped by 1 base and J by 6 bases, with 5 bases between them. The CDR3 contains 12 residues. Germline CDR1 is SGHTS and CDR2 is YDEGEE. The receptor was isolated from a young man in good health and CMV-seropositive. The V and J genes are TRBV5-8 and TRBJ1-5; D remains unclear. Input material: PBMCs. In nucleotides, the CDR3 is TGTGCCAGCAGCTTGACCGGTCAGCCCCAGCATTTT. This encodes CASSLTGQPQHF.